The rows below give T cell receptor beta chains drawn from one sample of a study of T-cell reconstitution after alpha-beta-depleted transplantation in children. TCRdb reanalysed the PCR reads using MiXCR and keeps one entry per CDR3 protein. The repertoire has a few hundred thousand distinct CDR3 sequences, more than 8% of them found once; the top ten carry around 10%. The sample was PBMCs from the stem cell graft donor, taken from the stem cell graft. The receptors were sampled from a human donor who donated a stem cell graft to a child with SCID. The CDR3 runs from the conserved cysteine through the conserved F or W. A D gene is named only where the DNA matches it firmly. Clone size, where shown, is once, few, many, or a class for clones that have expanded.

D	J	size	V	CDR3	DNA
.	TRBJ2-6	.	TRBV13	CASSFTRFAGVNVLTF	TGTGCCAGCAGCTTCACGAGGTTCGCTGGGGTCAACGTCCTGACTTTC
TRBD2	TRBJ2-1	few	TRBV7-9	CASSLGLAGVYNEQFF	TGTGCCAGCAGCTTAGGACTAGCGGGTGTCTACAATGAGCAGTTCTTC
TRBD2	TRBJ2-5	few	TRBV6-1	CASGRDYFQETQYF	TGTGCCAGCGGGAGGGACTACTTCCAAGAGACCCAGTACTTC
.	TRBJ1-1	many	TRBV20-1	CSASRPENTEAFF	TGCAGTGCTAGTCGCCCAGAGAACACTGAAGCTTTCTTT
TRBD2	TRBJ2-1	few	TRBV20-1	CSARRLAGGDNNEQFF	TGCAGTGCTAGACGACTAGCGGGGGGGGATAACAATGAGCAGTTCTTC
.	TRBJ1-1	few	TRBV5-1	CASSLRRDEAFF	TGCGCCAGCAGCTTGAGGAGGGATGAAGCTTTCTTT
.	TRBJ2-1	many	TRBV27	CASSLGHIYNEQFF	TGTGCCAGCAGTTTAGGGCACATATACAATGAGCAGTTCTTC
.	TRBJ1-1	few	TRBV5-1	CASRPGHLNTEAFF	TGCGCCAGCAGACCCGGACACTTGAACACTGAAGCTTTCTTT
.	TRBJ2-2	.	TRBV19	CASSYSDSGELFF	TGTGCCAGTAGTTATTCAGATAGCGGGGAGCTGTTTTTT
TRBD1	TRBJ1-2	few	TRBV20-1	CSARDRPVSGYTF	TGCAGTGCAAGGGACAGACCCGTGAGTGGCTACACCTTC
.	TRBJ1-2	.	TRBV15	CATQQGSNYGYTF	TGTGCCACTCAGCAGGGATCTAACTATGGCTACACCTTC
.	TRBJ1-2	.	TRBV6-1	CASRSGTTYGYTF	TGTGCCAGCAGAAGTGGGACAACATATGGCTACACCTTC
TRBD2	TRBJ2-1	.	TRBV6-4	CASSPRGLASYNEQFF	TGTGCCAGCAGTCCCCGGGGACTAGCGTCTTACAATGAGCAGTTCTTC
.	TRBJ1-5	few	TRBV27	CASSPGVYQPQHF	TGTGCCAGCAGCCCAGGGGTATATCAGCCCCAGCATTTT
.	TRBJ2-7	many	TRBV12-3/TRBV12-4	CASRLKGGPTYEQYF	TGTGCCAGCAGACTAAAGGGGGGCCCTACCTACGAGCAGTACTTC
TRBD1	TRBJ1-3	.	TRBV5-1	CASSLTGTNSGNTIYF	TGCGCCAGCAGCCTGACAGGGACAAACTCTGGAAACACCATATATTTT